This is a list of T cell receptor beta chains from one sample in a study of shared clonotypes between healthy human individuals. Clones were read by immunoSEQ multiplex PCR, and TCRdb kept only the in-frame ones, dropping some. Among 2 million to 2.5 million clones listed, 80% to 95% were seen once. The sample consisted of naive CD4+ T cells from PBMCs. Source of these receptors: a man between 18 and 29 years old in good health. Some clones in this sample may be carry-over from other donors' samples. Both conserved end residues are trimmed from each CDR3. A D gene is named only where the DNA matches it firmly. A clone size is listed for some rows: how often the clone was seen (once, few, many), or a class if it is expanded.

v_gene | len | d_gene | abundance | CDR3aa
TRBV28 | 14 | TRBD1 | . | ASTFRMGQSNTEAF
TRBV5-1 | 13 | TRBD2 | . | ASSFSGSMEETQY
TRBV5-1 | 11 | . | . | ASSLVGTYEQY
TRBV28 | 13 | . | . | ASSDHPGSKNIQY
TRBV2 | 10 | . | . | ASREDSYEQY
TRBV11-2 | 14 | . | once | ASSLEREPLNGELF
TRBV11-2 | 10 | . | . | ASSLGKNEQY
TRBV15 | 10 | . | once | ATSKDRSEQF
TRBV5-1 | 12 | . | . | ASSLATVNTEAF
TRBV18 | 14 | . | . | ASSWEVLGSGNTIY
TRBV30 | 10 | . | . | AWSEQSYGYT
TRBV9 | 12 | . | . | ASSVTSSYNEQF
TRBV6-5 | 13 | . | once | ASSYASTANTEAF
TRBV2 | 12 | . | . | ASSEVRPITEAF
TRBV28 | 11 | TRBD2 | . | ASSLGSGSVQY
TRBV19 | 12 | TRBD2 | . | ASTFSGRSYEQY
TRBV29-1 | 11 | . | . | SVEAGQVGPPF
TRBV6-1 | 11 | . | . | ASSEAKEEKLF
TRBV9 | 11 | . | . | ASSRDNNEKLF
TRBV29-1 | 13 | . | . | SVYGRGNLNTEAF
TRBV25-1 | 10 | . | once | ASRSTGHEQY
TRBV28 | 9 | . | once | ASRAYQPQH
TRBV6-4 | 13 | TRBD1 | . | ASSGTGTLAGGYT
TRBV6-5 | 13 | TRBD1 | . | ASSWPGQGNTEAF
TRBV6-5 | 13 | . | . | ASSYSGRGSYEQY
TRBV6-5 | 13 | . | . | ASSYSSGFGQPQH
TRBV28 | 10 | . | . | ASNNPRETQY
TRBV9 | 17 | . | . | ASSAQTGLRVANYNEQF
TRBV28 | 11 | . | . | ASRGLGGEKLF
TRBV21-1 | 10 | . | once | ASLGEGETQY
TRBV6-1 | 12 | . | . | ASSEAGSYYEQY
TRBV7-2 | 12 | . | . | ASSRGSSGNTIY
TRBV27 | 15 | TRBD2 | . | ASSLGLTTSGRGEQF
TRBV5-6 | 13 | TRBD1 | . | ASSLDRGASYEQY